The 12 T cell receptor beta chains below all came from one sample that was sequenced in a study of cytomegalovirus exposure and HLA in healthy donors. This PCR relied on a set of 60 Vbeta primers and 13 Jbeta primers. Sequencing was performed with immunoSEQ multiplex PCR; in TCRdb, only in-frame clones are kept and a portion is missing. The sample carries fewer than 80,000 clones, 67% recorded once. The sequencing input was PBMCs. The receptor set was obtained from a woman aged 45-65 years in good health and CMV-seropositive.

Here the CDR3 DNA reads TGTGCCAGCAGCTTAGGGCAGGGAGATACGCAGTATTTT. Residues: CASSLGQGDTQYF. The chain joins TRBV7-6 to TRBJ2-3, with D possibly TRBD1 on 5 matching bases. There are 13 residues in the CDR3. Looked up from germline, CDR1 is SGHVS and CDR2 is FNYEAQ. Trimming took off 1 base at V and 5 bases at J, with 7 bases between the two ends.

This clone has only a few counts. The chain recombines TRBV5-1 with TRBJ1-6; TRBD1 is a possible D gene (5 bases). With 0 bases removed from V and 2 bases from J, the gap between germline ends came to 9 bases. The germline gives CDR1 SGHRS, CDR2 YFSETQ. This CDR3 region has 16 residues. The CDR3 is CASSLDAGPYNSPLHF. The CDR3 nucleotides read TGCGCCAGCAGCTTGGATGCGGGGCCCTATAATTCACCCCTCCACTTT.

Remarks on this clone: One junction end disagrees with the germline gene, perhaps due to a read error. V gene TRBV7-7 combines with J gene TRBJ1-5; D remains unclear. The CDR3 is 14 residues long. CDR1 is SSHAT and CDR2 is FNYEAQ in the germline V gene (reference sequence). CDR3: CASSTYQEGQPQHF. In DNA, the CDR3 is TGTGCTAGCAGCACTTATCAAGAGGGTCAGCCCCAGCATTTT.

This clone has more than one count but fewer than ten. J is TRBJ2-1 and V is TRBV11-2; 9 bases map to TRBD2. The CDR3 covers 13 residues. V dropped 4 bases and J dropped 9; count of bases not matched to a gene: 4. In germline, CDR1 is SGHAT, CDR2 FQNNGV. CDR3 sequence: CASSSAGGSEQFF. CDR3 DNA sequence: TGTGCCAGCAGCTCAGCGGGGGGAAGTGAGCAGTTCTTC.

The sample holds a few counts of this clone. V and J are TRBV6-1 and TRBJ2-7; D is uncertain. V dropped 1 base and J dropped 0 bases, with 10 bases sitting between them. This CDR3 has 15 amino acids. Germline CDR1 reads MNHNS; CDR2 reads SASEGT. This chain's CDR3 is CASSEEWQYSYEQYF. The CDR3 coding sequence is TGTGCCAGCAGTGAAGAATGGCAATACTCCTACGAGCAGTACTTC.

A single count supports this clone. This chain connects TRBV14 to TRBJ2-2, with D perhaps TRBD1 (6 bases). The CDR3 length is 14 residues. Looked up from germline, CDR1 is SGHDN and CDR2 is FVKESK. Trimming took 5 bases from V and 1 from J, leaving 8 bases between them. CDR3 sequence (DNA): TGTGCCAGCAGCGGACAGCTGAACACCGGGGAGCTGTTTTTT. Protein sequence: CASSGQLNTGELFF. Combining the CDR3 with reference TRBV14 and TRBJ2-2 gives the whole variable domain EAGVTQFPSHSVIEKGQTVTLRCDPISGHDNLYWYRRVMGKEIKFLLHFVKESKQDESGMPNNRFLAERTGGTYSTLKVQPAELEDSGVYFCASSGQLNTGELFFGEGSRLTVL.

This sequence joins TRBV15 and TRBJ1-2, with 8 bases matching TRBD1. Germline V gives CDR1 LNHNV, CDR2 YYDKDF (reference sequence). The CDR3 contains 12 residues. V was clipped by 9 bases and J by 7 bases; unmatched bases: 7. This chain's CDR3 is CATTGGSGGYTF. The CDR3 DNA sequence: TGTGCCACTACAGGGGGGTCAGGTGGCTACACCTTC.

This clone was seen a handful of times. The chain combines TRBV2 with TRBJ2-5; TRBD1 matches 8 bases. The CDR3 length is 13 residues. In germline, CDR1 is SNHLY, CDR2 FYNNEI. The J segment lost 5 bases and the V segment lost 6 bases, leaving 5 bases of the junction unmatched. The CDR3 loop is CASRDRDRETQYF. DNA of the CDR3: TGTGCCAGCAGAGATCGGGACAGGGAGACCCAGTACTTC. Looking up the rest from reference TRBV2 and TRBJ2-5 gives the full variable domain: EPEVTQTPSHQVTQMGQEVILRCVPISNHLYFYWYRQILGQKVEFLVSFYNNEISEKSEIFDDQFSVERPDGSNFTLKIRSTKLEDSAMYFCASRDRDRETQYFGPGTRLLVL.

A few counts support this clone. The chain uses TRBV15 and TRBJ1-4, with TRBD1 matching over 7 bases. J was trimmed by 4 bases and V by 3 bases; bases with no gene match: 5. This CDR3 region has 15 residues. The germline CDR1 and CDR2 sequences are LNHNV and YYDKDF (reference sequence). The DNA for the CDR3 is TGTGCCACCAGCAGTTTGACAGGGATTAATGAAAAACTGTTTTTT. Its translation is CATSSLTGINEKLFF.

The chain combines TRBV28 with TRBJ2-5, with 12 positions matching TRBD2. Unmatched junction bases numbered 5, after V lost 8 bases and J lost 4 bases. The germline CDR1 and CDR2 sequences are MDHEN and SYDVKM. This CDR3 region has 14 residues. CDR3 nucleotide sequence: TGTGCCAGCTCTAGCGGGGGGGTGCGAGAGACCCAGTACTTC. Translation gives CASSSGGVRETQYF.

The V call is TRBV25-1, the J call TRBJ2-1; 8 nucleotides line up with TRBD1. Germline assignment: CDR1 MGHDK and CDR2 SYGVNS. The CDR3 loop spans 14 amino acids. J lost 6 bases, V lost 9 bases, and 10 bases had no gene match. In DNA form, the CDR3 reads TGTGCCAGTCCGGGGCAGGGGGCTTCCAATGAGCAGTTCTTC. Protein sequence: CASPGQGASNEQFF.

This chain joins TRBV5-4 and TRBJ1-1; D unclear. Germline assignment: CDR1 SGHNT and CDR2 YYREEE (reference sequence). V lost 1 base, J lost 1 base, and 8 bases lay in between. The CDR3 consists of 14 residues. DNA for the CDR3: TGTGCCAGCAGCTTGTTCCAGCGGAACACTGAAGCTTTCTTT. Translation: CASSLFQRNTEAFF.